One TCR beta chain is described in this entry. Antigen: not known. The sample is drawn from a study of shared clonotypes between healthy human individuals. Turning to the study itself: CD4 naive and CD4 memory each took three plates per donor, while CD8 naive took two and CD8 memory one.

Germline values: CDR1 MDHEN, CDR2 SYDVKM. CDR3 length: 15 residues. Unmatched junction bases numbered 13, after V lost 7 bases and J lost 6 bases. Study findings and constraints: Generally, estimated richness proved larger in naive subsets than it did in memory subsets.

Every immunoSEQ plate was one replicate of a subset's evenly spread DNA. Clones were read by immunoSEQ multiplex PCR, and TCRdb kept only the in-frame ones, dropping some. The sample yields 2 million to 2.5 million clones, approximately 95% seen once. Source material: naive CD4+ T cells sorted from blood. Described subset: CD45RA+ positively selected. The receptor was isolated from a man aged 18 to 35 in good health. The rearrangement uses TRBV28 and TRBJ1-1; 8 positions agree with TRBD1. This chain's CDR3 is CASTSPPDRAAEAFF. The DNA for the CDR3 is TGTGCCAGCACCTCCCCCCCGGACAGGGCCGCTGAAGCTTTCTTT.